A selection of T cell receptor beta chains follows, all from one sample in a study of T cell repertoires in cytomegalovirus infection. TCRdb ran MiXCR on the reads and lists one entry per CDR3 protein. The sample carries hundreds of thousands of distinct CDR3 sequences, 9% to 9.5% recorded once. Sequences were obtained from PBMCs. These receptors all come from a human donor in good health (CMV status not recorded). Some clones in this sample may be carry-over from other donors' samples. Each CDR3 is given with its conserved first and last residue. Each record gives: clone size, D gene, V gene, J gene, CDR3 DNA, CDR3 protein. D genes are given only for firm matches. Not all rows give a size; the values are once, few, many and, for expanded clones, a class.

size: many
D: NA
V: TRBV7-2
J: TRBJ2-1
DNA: TGTGCCAGCAGCGTTAGACAGGTCAATGAGCAGTTCTTC
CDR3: CASSVRQVNEQFF

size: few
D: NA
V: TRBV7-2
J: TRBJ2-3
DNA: TGTGTCACGGGGCGTCAGGGCACAGATACGCAGTATTTT
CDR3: CVTGRQGTDTQYF

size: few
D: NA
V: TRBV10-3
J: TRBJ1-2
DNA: TGTGCCATCAGTGGAACAGGGCAGACTCCCCTGGGCTACACCTTC
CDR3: CAISGTGQTPLGYTF

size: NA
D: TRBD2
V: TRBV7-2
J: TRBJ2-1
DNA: TGTGCCAGCAGCTTAGTAAAGACTAGCTATGAGCAGTTCTTC
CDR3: CASSLVKTSYEQFF

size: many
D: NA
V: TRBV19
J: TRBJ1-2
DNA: TGTGCCAGTAGTGACAGCTATTTTATGGACTACACCTTC
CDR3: CASSDSYFMDYTF

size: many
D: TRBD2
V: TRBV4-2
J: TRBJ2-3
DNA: TGTGCCAGCAGCCCACTTAGCGGGTACACAGATACGCAGTATTTT
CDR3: CASSPLSGYTDTQYF

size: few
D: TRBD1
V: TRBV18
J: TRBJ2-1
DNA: TGTGCCAGCTCACCGGGACCGGGACAGGGGGCTTACAATGAGCAGTTCTTC
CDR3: CASSPGPGQGAYNEQFF

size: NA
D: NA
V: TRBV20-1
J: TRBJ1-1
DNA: TGCAGTGCTCGGCCGGGACACCCGAACACTGAAGCTTTCTTT
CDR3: CSARPGHPNTEAFF

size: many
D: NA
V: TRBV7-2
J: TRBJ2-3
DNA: TGTGCCAGCAGCTTATTGACAACCACAGATACGCAGTATTTT
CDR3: CASSLLTTTDTQYF

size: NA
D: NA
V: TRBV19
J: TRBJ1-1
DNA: TGTGCCAGTACCGACCGGGGGGTGTACACTGAAGCTTTCTTT
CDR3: CASTDRGVYTEAFF

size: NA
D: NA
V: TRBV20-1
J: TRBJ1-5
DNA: TGCAGTGCTCGAGTCGGGGGGTCCAATCAGCCCCAGCATTTT
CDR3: CSARVGGSNQPQHF

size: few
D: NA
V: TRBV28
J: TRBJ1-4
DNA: TGTGCCAGCGGGAGGGACACCTATGAAAAACTGTTTTTT
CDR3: CASGRDTYEKLFF

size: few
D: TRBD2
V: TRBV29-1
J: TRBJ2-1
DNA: TGCAGCGTTGAAGGGGAGGGGTATGAGCAGTTCTTC
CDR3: CSVEGEGYEQFF

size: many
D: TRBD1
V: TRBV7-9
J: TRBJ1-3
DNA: TGTGCCAGCAGCGCCCGCGGGACAGGGGAAGGAAACACCATATATTTT
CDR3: CASSARGTGEGNTIYF

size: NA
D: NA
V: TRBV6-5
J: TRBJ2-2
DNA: TGTGCCAGCAGCCGTAGAATAGGAGGAAACACCGGGGAGCTGTTTTTT
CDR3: CASSRRIGGNTGELFF

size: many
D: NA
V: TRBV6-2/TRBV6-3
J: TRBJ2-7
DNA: TGTGCCAGCAGTTACTCGATGGGAAGGGGGAGCTCCTACGAGCAGTACTTC
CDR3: CASSYSMGRGSSYEQYF

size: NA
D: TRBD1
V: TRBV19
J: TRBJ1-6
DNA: TGTGCCAGTAGTACGCTGACAGGGGGAAACGCACCCCTCCACTTT
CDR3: CASSTLTGGNAPLHF

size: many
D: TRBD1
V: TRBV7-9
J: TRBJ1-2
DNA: TGTGCCAGCAGCTTAGCTACCGGGACAGGAAGTAGTGGCTACACCTTC
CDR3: CASSLATGTGSSGYTF

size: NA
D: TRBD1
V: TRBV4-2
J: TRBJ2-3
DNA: TGTGCCAGCAGCCAAGATAGGGACAGGGCGACCCCGATAGATACGCAGTATTTT
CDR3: CASSQDRDRATPIDTQYF

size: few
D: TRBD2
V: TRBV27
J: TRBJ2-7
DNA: TGTGCCAGCAGTTTAATGACTAGCGGGCGTAGAAGGGACGAGCAGTACTTC
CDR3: CASSLMTSGRRRDEQYF

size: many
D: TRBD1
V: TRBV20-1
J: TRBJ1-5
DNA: TGCAGTGCTCGGACAGGGGGTAGCAATCAGCCCCAGCATTTT
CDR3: CSARTGGSNQPQHF

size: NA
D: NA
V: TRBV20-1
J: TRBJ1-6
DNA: TGCAGTGCTAGATTGCCAGCCCCACGTGGGTCCTATAATTCACCCCTCCACTTT
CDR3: CSARLPAPRGSYNSPLHF